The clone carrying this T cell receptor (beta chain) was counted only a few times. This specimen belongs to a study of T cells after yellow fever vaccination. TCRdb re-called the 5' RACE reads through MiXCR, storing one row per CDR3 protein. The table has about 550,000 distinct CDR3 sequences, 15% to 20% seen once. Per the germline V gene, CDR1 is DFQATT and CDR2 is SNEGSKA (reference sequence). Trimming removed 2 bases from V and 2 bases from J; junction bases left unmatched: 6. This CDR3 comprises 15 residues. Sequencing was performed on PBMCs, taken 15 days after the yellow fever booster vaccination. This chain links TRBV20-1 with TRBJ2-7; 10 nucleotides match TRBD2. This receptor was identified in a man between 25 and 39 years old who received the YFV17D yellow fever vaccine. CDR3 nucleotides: TGCAGTGCTAGAAAGTTTACTAGCGGGACCTACGAGCAGTACTTC. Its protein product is CSARKFTSGTYEQYF.